This TCR beta chain was obtained from a study of shared clonotypes between healthy human individuals. Study-wide background: Each donor's CD4 naive and CD4 memory cells filled three plates apiece, CD8 naive two, and CD8 memory one.

Comments on this clone: What it recognizes is unknown.

Clones were sequenced by immunoSEQ multiplex PCR, and TCRdb holds only the in-frame ones, with some missing. The sample has hundreds of thousands of clones; approximately 79% are singletons. Study-wide points: Naive subsets tended to show greater estimated richness than memory subsets.

The sequence derives from a woman aged 25 to 39 in good health. The sample consisted of memory CD4+ T cells sorted from blood. The subset denotes: CD45RA-negative fraction.

In DNA form, the CDR3 reads TGTGCCAGCAGCGCGAGGGTAACTAATGAAAAACTGTTTTTT. This translates into CASSARVTNEKLFF. The chain employs TRBV14 and TRBJ1-4; no clear D. Trimming shortened V by 5 bases and J by 1 base, and 8 bases separated the two germline ends. The CDR3 sequence is 14 residues long. From germline, CDR1 is SGHDN and CDR2 FVKESK.